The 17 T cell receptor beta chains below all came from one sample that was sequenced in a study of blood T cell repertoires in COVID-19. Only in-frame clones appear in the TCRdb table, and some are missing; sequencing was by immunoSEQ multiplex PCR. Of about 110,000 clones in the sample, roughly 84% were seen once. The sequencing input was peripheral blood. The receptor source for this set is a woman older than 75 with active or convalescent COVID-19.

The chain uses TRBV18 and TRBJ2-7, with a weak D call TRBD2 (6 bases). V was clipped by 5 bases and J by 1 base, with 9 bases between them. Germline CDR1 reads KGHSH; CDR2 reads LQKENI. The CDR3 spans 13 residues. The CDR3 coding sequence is TGTGCCAGCTCAGAACTAGCTTCCTACGAGCAGTACTTC. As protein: CASSELASYEQYF.

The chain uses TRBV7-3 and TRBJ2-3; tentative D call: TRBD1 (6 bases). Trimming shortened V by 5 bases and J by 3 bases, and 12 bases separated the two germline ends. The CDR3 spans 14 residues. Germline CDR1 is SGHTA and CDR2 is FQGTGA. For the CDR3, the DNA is TGTGCCAGCAGCCGAGGACAGTCTACAGATACGCAGTATTTT. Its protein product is CASSRGQSTDTQYF.

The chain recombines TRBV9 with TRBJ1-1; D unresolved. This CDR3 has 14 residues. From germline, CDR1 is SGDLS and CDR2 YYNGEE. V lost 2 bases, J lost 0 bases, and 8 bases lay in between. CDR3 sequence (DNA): TGTGCCAGCAGCGTTAGCCTAATGAACACTGAAGCTTTCTTT. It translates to CASSVSLMNTEAFF.

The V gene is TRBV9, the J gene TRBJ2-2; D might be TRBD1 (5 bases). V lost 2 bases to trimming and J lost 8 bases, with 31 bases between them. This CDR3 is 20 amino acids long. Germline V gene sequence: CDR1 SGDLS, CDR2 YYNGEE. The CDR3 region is CASSVGLGTGRYFQQGELFF. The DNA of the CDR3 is TGTGCCAGCAGCGTCGGGCTGGGAACAGGCCGATATTTCCAACAAGGGGAGCTGTTTTTT. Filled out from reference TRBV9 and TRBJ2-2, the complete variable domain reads DSGVTQTPKHLITATGQRVTLRCSPRSGDLSVYWYQQSLDQGLQFLIQYYNGEERAKGNILERFSAQQFPDLHSELNLSSLELGDSALYFCASSVGLGTGRYFQQGELFFGEGSRLTVL.

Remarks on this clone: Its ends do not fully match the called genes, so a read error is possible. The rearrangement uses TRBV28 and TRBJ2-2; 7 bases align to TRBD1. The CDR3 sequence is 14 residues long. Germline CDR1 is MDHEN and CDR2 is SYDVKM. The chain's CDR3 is CASHWGQNIGELFF. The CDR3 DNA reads TGTGCCAGCCACTGGGGACAGAACATCGGGGAGCTGTTTTTT.

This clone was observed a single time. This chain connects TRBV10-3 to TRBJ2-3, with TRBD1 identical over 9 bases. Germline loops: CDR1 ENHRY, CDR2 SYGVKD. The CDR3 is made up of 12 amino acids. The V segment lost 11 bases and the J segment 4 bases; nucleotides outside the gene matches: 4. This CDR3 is CAVGQGPDTQYF. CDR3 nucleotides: TGTGCCGTAGGACAGGGGCCAGATACGCAGTATTTT.

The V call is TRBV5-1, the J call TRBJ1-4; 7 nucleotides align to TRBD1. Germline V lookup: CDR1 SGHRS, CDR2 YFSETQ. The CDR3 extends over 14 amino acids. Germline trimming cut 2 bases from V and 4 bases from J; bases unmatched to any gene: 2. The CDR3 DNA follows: TGCGCCAGCAGCTTACAGGGGAATAATGAAAAACTGTTTTTT. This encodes CASSLQGNNEKLFF. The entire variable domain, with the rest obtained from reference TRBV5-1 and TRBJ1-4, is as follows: KAGVTQTPRYLIKTRGQQVTLSCSPISGHRSVSWYQQTPGQGLQFLFEYFSETQRNKGNFPGRFSGRQFSNSRSEMNVSTLELGDSALYLCASSLQGNNEKLFFGSGTQLSVL.

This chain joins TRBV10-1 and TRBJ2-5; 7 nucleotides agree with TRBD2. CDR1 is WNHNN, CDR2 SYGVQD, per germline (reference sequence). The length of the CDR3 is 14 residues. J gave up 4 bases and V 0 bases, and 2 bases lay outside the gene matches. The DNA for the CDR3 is TGCGCCAGCAGTGAGTCAGGGAGGGGAGAGACCCAGTACTTC. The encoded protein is CASSESGRGETQYF.

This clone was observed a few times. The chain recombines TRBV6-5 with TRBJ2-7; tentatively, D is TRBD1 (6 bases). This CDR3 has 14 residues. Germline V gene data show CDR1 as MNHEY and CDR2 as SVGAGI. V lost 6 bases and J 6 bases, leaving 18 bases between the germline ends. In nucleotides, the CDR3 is TGTGCCAGCAGACCAGACAGGTGGGGGCTCGAGCAGTACTTC. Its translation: CASRPDRWGLEQYF.

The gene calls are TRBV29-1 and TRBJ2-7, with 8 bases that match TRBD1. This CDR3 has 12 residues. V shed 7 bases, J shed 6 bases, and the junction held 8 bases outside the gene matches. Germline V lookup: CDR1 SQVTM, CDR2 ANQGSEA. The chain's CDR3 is CSGGSGGGEQYF. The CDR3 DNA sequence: TGCAGCGGGGGGTCAGGGGGCGGCGAGCAGTACTTC.

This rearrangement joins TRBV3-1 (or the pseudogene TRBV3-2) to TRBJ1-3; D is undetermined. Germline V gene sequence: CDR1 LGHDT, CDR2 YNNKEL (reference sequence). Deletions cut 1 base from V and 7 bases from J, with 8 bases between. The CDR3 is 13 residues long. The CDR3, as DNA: TGTGCCAGCAGCCAAGCTCCGGAGAACACCATATATTTT. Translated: CASSQAPENTIYF.

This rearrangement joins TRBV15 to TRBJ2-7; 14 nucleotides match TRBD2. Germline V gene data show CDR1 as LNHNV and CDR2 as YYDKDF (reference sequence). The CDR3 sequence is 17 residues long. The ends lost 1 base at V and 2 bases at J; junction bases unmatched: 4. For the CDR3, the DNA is TGTGCCACCAGCAGAGTCCGGACTAGCGGGAGGACCTACGAGCAGTACTTC. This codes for CATSRVRTSGRTYEQYF.

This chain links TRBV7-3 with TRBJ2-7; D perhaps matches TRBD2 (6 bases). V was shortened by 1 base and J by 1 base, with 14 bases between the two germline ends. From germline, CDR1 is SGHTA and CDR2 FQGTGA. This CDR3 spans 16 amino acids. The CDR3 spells CASSLNTVGSSYEQYF. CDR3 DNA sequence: TGTGCCAGCAGCTTAAATACGGTCGGGAGTTCCTACGAGCAGTACTTC.

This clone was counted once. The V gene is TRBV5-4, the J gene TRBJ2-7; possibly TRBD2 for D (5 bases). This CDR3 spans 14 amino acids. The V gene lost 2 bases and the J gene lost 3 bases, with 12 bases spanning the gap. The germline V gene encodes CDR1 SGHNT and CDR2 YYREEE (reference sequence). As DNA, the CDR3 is TGTGCCAGCAGCTTTGATGGCGGGTTCTACGAGCAGTACTTC. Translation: CASSFDGGFYEQYF. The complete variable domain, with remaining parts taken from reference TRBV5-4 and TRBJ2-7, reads ETGVTQSPTHLIKTRGQQVTLRCSSQSGHNTVSWYQQALGQGPQFIFQYYREEENGRGNFPPRFSGLQFPNYSSELNVNALELDDSALYLCASSFDGGFYEQYFGPGTRLTVT.

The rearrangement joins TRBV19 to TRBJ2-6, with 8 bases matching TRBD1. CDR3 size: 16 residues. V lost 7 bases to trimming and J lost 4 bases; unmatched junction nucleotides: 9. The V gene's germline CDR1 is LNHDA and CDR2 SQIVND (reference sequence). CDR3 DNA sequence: TGTGCCAGTAATGACAGGGGAGTTTCCGGGGCCAACGTCCTGACTTTC. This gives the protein CASNDRGVSGANVLTF.

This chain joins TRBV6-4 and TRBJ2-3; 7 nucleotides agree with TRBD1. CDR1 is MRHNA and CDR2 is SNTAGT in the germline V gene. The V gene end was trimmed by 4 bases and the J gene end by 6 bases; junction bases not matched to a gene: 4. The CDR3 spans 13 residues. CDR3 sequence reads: CASSGDSRDTQYF. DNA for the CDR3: TGTGCCAGCAGTGGGGACAGTAGGGATACGCAGTATTTT.

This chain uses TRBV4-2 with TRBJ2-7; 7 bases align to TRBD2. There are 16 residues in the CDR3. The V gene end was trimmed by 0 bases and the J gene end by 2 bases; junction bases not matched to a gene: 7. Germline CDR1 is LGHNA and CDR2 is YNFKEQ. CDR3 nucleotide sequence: TGTGCCAGCAGCCAAGATGGTACTAGCGCAACCTACGAGCAGTACTTC. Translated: CASSQDGTSATYEQYF.